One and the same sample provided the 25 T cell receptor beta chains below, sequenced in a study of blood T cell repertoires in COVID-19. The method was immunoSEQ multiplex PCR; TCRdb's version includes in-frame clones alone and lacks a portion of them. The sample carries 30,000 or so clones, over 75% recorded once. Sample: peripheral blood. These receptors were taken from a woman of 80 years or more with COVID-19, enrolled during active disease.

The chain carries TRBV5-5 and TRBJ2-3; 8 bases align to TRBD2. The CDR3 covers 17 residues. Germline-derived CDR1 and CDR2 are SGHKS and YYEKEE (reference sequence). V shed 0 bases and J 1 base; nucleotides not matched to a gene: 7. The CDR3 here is CASSLAPGGAGTDTQYF. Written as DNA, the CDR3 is TGTGCCAGCAGCTTGGCCCCCGGGGGGGCCGGCACAGATACGCAGTATTTT.

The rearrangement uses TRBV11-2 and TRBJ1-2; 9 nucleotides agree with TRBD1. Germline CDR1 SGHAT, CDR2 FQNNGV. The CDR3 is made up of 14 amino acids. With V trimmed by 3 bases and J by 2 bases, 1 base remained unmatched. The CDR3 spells CASSLDRGNYGYTF. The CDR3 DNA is TGTGCCAGCAGCTTGGACAGGGGCAACTATGGCTACACCTTC.

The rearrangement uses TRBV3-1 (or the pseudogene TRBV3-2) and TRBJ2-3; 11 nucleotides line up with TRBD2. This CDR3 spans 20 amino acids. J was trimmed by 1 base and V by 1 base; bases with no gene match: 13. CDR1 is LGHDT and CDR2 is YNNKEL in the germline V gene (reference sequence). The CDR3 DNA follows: TGTGCCAGCAGCCAAGGTACACTAGCGGGGGAAGTTGGTGGCACAGATACGCAGTATTTT. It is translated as CASSQGTLAGEVGGTDTQYF.

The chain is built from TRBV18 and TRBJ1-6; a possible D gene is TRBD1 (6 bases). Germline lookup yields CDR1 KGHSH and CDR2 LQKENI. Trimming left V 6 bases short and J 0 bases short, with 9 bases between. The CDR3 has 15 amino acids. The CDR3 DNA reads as TGTGCCAGCTCGCTGGACAGCTCCTATAATTCACCCCTCCACTTT. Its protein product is CASSLDSSYNSPLHF.

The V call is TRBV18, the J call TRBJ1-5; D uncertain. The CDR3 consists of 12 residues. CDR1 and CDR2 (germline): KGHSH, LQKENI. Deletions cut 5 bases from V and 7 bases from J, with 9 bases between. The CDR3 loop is CASSGEQQPQHF. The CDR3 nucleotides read TGTGCCAGCTCAGGGGAGCAGCAGCCCCAGCATTTT.

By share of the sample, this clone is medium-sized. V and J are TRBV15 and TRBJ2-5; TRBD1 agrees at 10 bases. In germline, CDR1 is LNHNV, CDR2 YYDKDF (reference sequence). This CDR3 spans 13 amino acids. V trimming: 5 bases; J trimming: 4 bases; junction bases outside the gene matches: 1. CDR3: CATSWTGGETQYF. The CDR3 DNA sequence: TGTGCCACCAGCTGGACAGGGGGAGAGACCCAGTACTTC.

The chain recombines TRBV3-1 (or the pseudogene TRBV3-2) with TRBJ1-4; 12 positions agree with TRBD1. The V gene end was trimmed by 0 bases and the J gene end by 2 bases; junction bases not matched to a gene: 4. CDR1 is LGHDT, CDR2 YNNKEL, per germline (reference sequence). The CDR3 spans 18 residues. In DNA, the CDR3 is TGTGCCAGCAGCCAAGATGGGACAGGGGGCGTCACTAATGAAAAACTGTTTTTT. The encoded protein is CASSQDGTGGVTNEKLFF.

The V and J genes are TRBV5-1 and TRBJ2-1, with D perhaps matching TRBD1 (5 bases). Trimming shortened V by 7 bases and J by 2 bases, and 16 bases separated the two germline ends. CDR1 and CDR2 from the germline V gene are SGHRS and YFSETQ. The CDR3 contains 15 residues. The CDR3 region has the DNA TGCGCCAGCCAGGTGGTGGGGCTACCCTACAATGAGCAGTTCTTC. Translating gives CASQVVGLPYNEQFF.

CDR3: CASSLGSNTEAFF. CDR3 nucleotide sequence: TGCGCCAGCAGCTTGGGCAGTAACACTGAAGCTTTCTTT. This chain joins TRBV5-1 and TRBJ1-1, with D uncertain. The CDR3 sequence is 13 residues long. V dropped 0 bases and J dropped 2 bases, with 5 bases sitting between them. Looked up from germline, CDR1 is SGHRS and CDR2 is YFSETQ.

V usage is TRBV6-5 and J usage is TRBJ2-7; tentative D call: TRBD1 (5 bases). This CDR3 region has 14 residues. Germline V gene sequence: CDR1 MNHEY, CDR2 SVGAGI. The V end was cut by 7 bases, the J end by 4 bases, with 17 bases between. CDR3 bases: TGTGCCAGCAATAGAGGTACAGGTGATTACGAGCAGTACTTC. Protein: CASNRGTGDYEQYF.

The CDR3, as DNA: TGTGCCAGCAGTGCCCGGGGGACAGGGTCCTATGGCTACACCTTC. As protein: CASSARGTGSYGYTF. The V gene is TRBV2, the J gene TRBJ1-2; TRBD1 aligns across 9 bases. The junction had 7 bases not matched to a gene; V was cut back by 4 bases and J by 4 bases. Germline V gene sequence: CDR1 SNHLY, CDR2 FYNNEI. The CDR3 is 15 amino acids.

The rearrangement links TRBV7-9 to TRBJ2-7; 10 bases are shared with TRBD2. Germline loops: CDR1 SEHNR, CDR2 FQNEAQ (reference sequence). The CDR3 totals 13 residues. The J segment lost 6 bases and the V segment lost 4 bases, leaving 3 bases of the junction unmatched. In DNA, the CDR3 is TGTGCCAGCAGCTCTAGCGGGGGAAGCGAGCAGTACTTC. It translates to CASSSSGGSEQYF.

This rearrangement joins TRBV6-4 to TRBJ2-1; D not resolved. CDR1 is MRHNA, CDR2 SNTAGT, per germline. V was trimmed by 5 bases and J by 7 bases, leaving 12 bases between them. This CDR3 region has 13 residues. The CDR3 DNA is TGTGCCAGCAGTCCCTCAGGTGGAAATGAGCAGTTCTTC. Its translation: CASSPSGGNEQFF.

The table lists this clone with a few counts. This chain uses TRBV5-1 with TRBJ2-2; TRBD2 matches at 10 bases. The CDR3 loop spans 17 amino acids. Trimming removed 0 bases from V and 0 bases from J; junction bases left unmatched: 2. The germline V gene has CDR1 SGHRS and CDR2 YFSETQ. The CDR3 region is CASSLASGGSNTGELFF. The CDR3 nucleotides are TGCGCCAGCAGCTTGGCTAGCGGGGGATCGAACACCGGGGAGCTGTTTTTT.

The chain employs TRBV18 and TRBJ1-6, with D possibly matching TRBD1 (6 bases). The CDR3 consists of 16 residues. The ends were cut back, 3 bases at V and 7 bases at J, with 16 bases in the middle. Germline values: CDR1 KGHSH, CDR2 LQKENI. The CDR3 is CASSPIGTSTNSPLHF. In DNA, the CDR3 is TGTGCCAGCTCACCGATTGGGACATCTACCAATTCACCCCTCCACTTT.

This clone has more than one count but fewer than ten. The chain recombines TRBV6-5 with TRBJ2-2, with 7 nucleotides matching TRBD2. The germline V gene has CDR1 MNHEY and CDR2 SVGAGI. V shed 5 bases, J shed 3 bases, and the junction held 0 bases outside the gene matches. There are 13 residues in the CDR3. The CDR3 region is CASSSGDTGELFF. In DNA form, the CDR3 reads TGTGCCAGCAGTAGCGGGGACACCGGGGAGCTGTTTTTT.

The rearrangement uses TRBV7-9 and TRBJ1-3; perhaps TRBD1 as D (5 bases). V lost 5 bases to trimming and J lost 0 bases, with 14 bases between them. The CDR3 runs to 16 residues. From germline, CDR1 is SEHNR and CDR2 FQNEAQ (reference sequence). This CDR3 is CASSPQGTISGNTIYF. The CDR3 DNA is TGTGCCAGCAGCCCACAAGGGACTATCTCTGGAAACACCATATATTTT.

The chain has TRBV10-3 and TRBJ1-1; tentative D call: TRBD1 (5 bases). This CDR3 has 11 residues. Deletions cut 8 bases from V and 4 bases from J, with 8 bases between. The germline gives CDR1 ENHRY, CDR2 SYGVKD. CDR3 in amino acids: CAIGRATEAFF. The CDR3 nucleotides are TGTGCCATCGGCAGGGCCACTGAAGCTTTCTTT.

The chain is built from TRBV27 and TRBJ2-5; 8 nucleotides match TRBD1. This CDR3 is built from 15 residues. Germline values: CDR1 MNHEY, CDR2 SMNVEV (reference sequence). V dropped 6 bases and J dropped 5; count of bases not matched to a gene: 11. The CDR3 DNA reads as TGTGCCAGCAGGAGCAGGGGGCTTTTTTTGGAGACCCAGTACTTC. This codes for CASRSRGLFLETQYF.

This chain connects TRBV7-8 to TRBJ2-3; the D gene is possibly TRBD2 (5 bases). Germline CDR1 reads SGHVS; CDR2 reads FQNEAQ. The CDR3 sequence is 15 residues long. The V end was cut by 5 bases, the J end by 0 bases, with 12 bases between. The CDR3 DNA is TGTGCCAGCAGCCCGGACTTCTCTAGCACAGATACGCAGTATTTT. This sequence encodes CASSPDFSSTDTQYF.

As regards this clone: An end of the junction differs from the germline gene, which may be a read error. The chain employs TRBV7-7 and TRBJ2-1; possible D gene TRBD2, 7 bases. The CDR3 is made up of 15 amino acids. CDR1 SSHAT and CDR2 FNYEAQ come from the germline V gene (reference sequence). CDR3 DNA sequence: TGTGCTAGCAGCCCCGGGGTGGGGGGGCCTAGTGAGCAGTTCTTC. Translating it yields CASSPGVGGPSEQFF. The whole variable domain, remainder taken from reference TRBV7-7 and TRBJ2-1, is GAGVSQSPRYKVTKRGQDVTLRCDPISSHATLYWYQQALGQGPEFLTYFNYEAQPDKSGLPSDRFSAERPEGSISTLTIQRTEQRDSAMYRCASSPGVGGPSEQFFGPGTRLTVL.

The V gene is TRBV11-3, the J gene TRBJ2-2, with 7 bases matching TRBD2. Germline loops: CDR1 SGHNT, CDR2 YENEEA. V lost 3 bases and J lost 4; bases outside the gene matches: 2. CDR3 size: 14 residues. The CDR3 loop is CASSFRGGTGELFF. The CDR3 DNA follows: TGTGCCAGCAGCTTTCGCGGGGGCACCGGGGAGCTGTTTTTT.

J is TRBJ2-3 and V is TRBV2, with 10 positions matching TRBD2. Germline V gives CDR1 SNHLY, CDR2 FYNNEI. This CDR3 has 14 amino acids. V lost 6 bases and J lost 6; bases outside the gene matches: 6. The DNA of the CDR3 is TGTGCCAGCAGGCCGGGACTAGCGTCGGATACGCAGTATTTT. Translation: CASRPGLASDTQYF.

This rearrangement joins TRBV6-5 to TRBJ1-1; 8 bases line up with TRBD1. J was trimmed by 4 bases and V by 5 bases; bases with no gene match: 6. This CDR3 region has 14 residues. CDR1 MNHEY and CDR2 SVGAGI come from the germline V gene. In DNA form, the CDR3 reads TGTGCCAGCAGTCCAGGGGGCCTCGGCACTGAAGCTTTCTTT. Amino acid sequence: CASSPGGLGTEAFF.

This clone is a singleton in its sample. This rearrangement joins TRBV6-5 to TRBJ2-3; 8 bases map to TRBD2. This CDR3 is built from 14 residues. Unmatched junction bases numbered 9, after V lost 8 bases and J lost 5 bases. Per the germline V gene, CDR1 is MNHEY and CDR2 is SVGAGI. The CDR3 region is CASAPGGREDTQYF. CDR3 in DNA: TGTGCCAGCGCTCCGGGGGGGCGGGAAGATACGCAGTATTTT.